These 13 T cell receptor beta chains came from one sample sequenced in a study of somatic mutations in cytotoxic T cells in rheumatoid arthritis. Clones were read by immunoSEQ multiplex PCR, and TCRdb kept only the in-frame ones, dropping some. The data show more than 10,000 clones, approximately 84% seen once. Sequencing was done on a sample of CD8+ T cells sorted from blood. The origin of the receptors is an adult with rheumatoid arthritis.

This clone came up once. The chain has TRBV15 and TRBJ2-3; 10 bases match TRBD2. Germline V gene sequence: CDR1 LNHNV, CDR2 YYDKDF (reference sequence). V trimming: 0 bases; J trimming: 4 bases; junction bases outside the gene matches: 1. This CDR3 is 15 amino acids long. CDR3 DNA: TGTGCCACCAGCAGAGAAGCGGGAGGGCCAGATACGCAGTATTTT. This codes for CATSREAGGPDTQYF.

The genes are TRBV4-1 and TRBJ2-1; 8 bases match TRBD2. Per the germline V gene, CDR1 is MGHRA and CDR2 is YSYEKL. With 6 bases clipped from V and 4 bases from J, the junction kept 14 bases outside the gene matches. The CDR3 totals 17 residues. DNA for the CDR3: TGCGCCAGCAGTCCAAGAATTCAGCGGGAGTTATACAATGAGCAGTTCTTC. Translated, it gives CASSPRIQRELYNEQFF.

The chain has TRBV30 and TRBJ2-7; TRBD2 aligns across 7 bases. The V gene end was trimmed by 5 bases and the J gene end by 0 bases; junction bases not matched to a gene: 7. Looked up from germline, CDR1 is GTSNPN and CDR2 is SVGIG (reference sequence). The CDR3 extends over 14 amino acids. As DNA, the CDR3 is TGTGCCTGGGATTCTAGCGGAAGCTCCTACGAGCAGTACTTC. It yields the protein CAWDSSGSSYEQYF.

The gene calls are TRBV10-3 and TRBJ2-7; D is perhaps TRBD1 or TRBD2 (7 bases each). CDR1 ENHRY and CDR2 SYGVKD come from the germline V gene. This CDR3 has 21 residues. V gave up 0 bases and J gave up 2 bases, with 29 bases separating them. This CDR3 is CAISESSTGTELALNPYEQYF. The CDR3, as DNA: TGTGCCATCAGTGAGTCGTCGACAGGGACCGAACTAGCGTTAAACCCCTACGAGCAGTACTTC.

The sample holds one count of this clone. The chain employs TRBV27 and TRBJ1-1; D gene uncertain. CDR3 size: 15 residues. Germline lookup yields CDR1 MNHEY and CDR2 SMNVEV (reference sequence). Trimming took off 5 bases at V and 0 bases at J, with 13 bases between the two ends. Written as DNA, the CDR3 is TGTGCCAGCAGTACCCGGGATTCTATGAACACTGAAGCTTTCTTT. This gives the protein CASSTRDSMNTEAFF.

CDR3 loop: CASKISWGGNGQPQHF. The CDR3 DNA is TGTGCCAGCAAGATTTCATGGGGGGGGAACGGTCAGCCCCAGCATTTT. The chain uses TRBV2 and TRBJ1-5; possibly TRBD1 for D (5 bases). CDR3 length: 16 residues. The germline V gene has CDR1 SNHLY and CDR2 FYNNEI. V lost 7 bases and J 6 bases, leaving 22 bases between the germline ends.

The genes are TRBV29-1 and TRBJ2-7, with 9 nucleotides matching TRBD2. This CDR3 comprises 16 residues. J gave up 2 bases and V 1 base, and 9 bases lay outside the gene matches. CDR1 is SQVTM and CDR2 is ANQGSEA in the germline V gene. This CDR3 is CSVEGGTSGHPYEQYF. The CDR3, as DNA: TGCAGCGTTGAAGGGGGTACTAGCGGGCATCCCTACGAGCAGTACTTC.

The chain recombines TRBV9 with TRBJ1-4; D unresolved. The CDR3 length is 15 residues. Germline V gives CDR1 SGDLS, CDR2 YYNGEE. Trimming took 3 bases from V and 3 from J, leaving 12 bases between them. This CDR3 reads CASSAWGGANEKLFF. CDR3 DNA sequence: TGTGCCAGCAGCGCCTGGGGTGGAGCTAATGAAAAACTGTTTTTT.

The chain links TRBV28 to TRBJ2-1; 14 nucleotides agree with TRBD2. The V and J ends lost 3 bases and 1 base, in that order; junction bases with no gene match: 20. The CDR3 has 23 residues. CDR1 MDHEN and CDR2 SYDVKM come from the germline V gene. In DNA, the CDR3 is TGTGCCAGCAGTTTCGACGGCGGGAGGGCCGGGACTAGCGGGAGAAAGTCCTACAATGAGCAGTTCTTC. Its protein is CASSFDGGRAGTSGRKSYNEQFF.

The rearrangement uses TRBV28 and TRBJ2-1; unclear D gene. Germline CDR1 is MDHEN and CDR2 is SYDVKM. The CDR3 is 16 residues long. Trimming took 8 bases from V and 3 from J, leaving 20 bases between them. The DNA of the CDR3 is TGTGCCAGCCTGTCTGGGCTACGCTCCATCTACAATGAGCAGTTCTTC. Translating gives CASLSGLRSIYNEQFF.

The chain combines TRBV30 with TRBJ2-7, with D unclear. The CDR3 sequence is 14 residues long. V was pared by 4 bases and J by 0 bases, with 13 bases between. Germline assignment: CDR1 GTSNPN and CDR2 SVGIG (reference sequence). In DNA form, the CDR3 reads TGTGCCTGGATTCGGGCTGCGGCCTCCTACGAGCAGTACTTC. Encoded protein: CAWIRAAASYEQYF.

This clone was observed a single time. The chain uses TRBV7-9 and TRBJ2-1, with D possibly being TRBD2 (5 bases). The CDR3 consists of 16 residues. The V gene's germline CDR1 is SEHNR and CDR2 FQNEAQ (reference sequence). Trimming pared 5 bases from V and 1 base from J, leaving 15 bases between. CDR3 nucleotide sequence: TGTGCCAGCAGCCCCCGCCACGGGGAGTCCTACAATGAGCAGTTCTTC. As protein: CASSPRHGESYNEQFF.

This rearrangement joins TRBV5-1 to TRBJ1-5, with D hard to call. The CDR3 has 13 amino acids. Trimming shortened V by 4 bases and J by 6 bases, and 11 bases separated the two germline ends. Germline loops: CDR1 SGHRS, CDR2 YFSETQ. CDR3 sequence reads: CASSPSTGQPQHF. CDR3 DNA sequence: TGCGCCAGCAGCCCGTCGACTGGTCAGCCCCAGCATTTT.